The entry that follows covers one TCR beta chain sequence. The CDR3 length is 14 residues. Germline V gene lookup returns CDR1 SGHDT and CDR2 YYEEEE. This entry comes from a study of T cells expressing NK-cell markers. One entry per CDR3 protein, without DNA, is what TCRdb gives after re-calling the 5' RACE reads. The table lists about 180,000 distinct CDR3 sequences. The chain recombines TRBV5-6 with TRBJ2-5. Sequenced sample: blood T cells: a sorted CD56 or NKG2C T cell subset, CD4+ or CD8+ T cells, or bulk PBMC T cells (not recorded which). This receptor was obtained from a woman aged 18-69 years in good health. The chain's CDR3 is CASSLPGAKETQYF.